Listed below are T cell receptor beta chains from one sample, sequenced in a study of T cell clonotyping in hematopoietic cell transplantation. This table comes from immunoSEQ multiplex PCR, and its TCRdb copy is limited to in-frame clones, with some not included. The sample shows 25,000 to 30,000 clones, 82% of them seen only once. Specimen: peripheral blood mononuclear cells, collected before stem cell transplant. These receptors originate from a man in his forties with acute myeloid leukemia. Some clones in this sample may be carry-over from other donors' samples. Both conserved end residues are part of each CDR3. D genes are given only for firm matches. Size is stated for part of the rows, as once, few or many counts, or as a class when the clone is expanded.

-	TRBV6-5	TRBJ2-1	-	11	TGTGCCAGCAGTTACTCGAATGAGCAGTTCTTC	CASSYSNEQFF
-	TRBV30	TRBJ1-5	once	14	TGTGCCTGGAGTGCCCAGGGGAGGGGTCAGCCCCAGCATTTT	CAWSAQGRGQPQHF
-	TRBV5-5	TRBJ1-1	-	16	TGTGCCAGCAGCCCCCTGACAGGTAGGGGTGACACTGAAGCTTTCTTT	CASSPLTGRGDTEAFF
-	TRBV30	TRBJ1-2	-	12	TGTGCCTGGAGTGCAGCGGGGTATGGCTACACCTTC	CAWSAAGYGYTF
TRBD1	TRBV6-6	TRBJ1-4	few	14	TGTGCCAGCAGTGGGGACAGGGAAGTCGAAAAACTGTTTTTT	CASSGDREVEKLFF
-	TRBV29-1	TRBJ1-1	-	10	TGCAGCGTAGATGGAGGAGAAGCTTTCTTT	CSVDGGEAFF
TRBD1	TRBV7-6	TRBJ1-2	-	14	TGTGCCAGCAGCTTAGGAGACAGGGGGTCTGGCTACACCTTC	CASSLGDRGSGYTF
TRBD1	TRBV7-9	TRBJ1-2	-	15	TGTGCCAGCAGCCCGACCGGGACAGGGAACTATGGCTACACCTTC	CASSPTGTGNYGYTF
TRBD2	TRBV11-1	TRBJ2-7	-	14	TGTGCCAGCAGCTTAGGTGTTAGCGGGTACGAGCAGTACTTC	CASSLGVSGYEQYF
TRBD2	TRBV7-9	TRBJ2-7	-	18	TGTGCCAGCAGCCCCTCCGGGGTAGCGGGTCCTTCCTCCTACGAGCAGTACTTC	CASSPSGVAGPSSYEQYF
-	TRBV20-1	TRBJ1-2	-	11	TGCAGCCACAACCGGGACTTACGCCAGACCTTC	CSHNRDLRQTF
-	TRBV6-6	TRBJ1-2	-	11	TGTGCCAGCAGTTACGGGACTGGCTACACCTTC	CASSYGTGYTF
-	TRBV19	TRBJ1-5	-	15	TGTGCCAGTAGTATACGGTCGGTTAGCAATCAGCCCCAGCATTTT	CASSIRSVSNQPQHF
TRBD1	TRBV2	TRBJ1-5	-	15	TGTGCCAGCAAGACCGGACAGGGGTTCGCATACCCCCAGCATTTT	CASKTGQGFAYPQHF
-	TRBV9	TRBJ2-1	-	15	TGTGCCAGCAGCGTAGGAGGAGGGATTCCCAATGAGCAGTTCTTC	CASSVGGGIPNEQFF
-	TRBV27	TRBJ2-6	-	20	TGTGCCAGCAGTTCACAGGTCCCTTTGATAACAGACTCTGGGGCCAACGTCCTGACTTTC	CASSSQVPLITDSGANVLTF
-	TRBV18	TRBJ1-2	-	13	TGTGCCAGCTCACCCACCCGGGAATATGGCTACACCTTC	CASSPTREYGYTF
TRBD2	TRBV6-1	TRBJ2-1	once	15	TGTGCCAGCAGCTACACTAGCGGGAGTTACAATGAGCAGTTCTTC	CASSYTSGSYNEQFF
TRBD1	TRBV28	TRBJ1-5	few	16	TGTGCCAGCAGTTTAACCGGGACAGGGCTCAATCAGCCCCAGCATTTT	CASSLTGTGLNQPQHF
-	TRBV7-2	TRBJ1-1	-	14	TGTGCCAGCAGCTCCAGGTGGCGGGACACTGAAGCTTTCTTT	CASSSRWRDTEAFF
TRBD2	TRBV7-2	TRBJ2-5	once	15	TGTGCCAGCAGCTTAATAGCGGGGAGGTGGGGGACCCAGTACTTC	CASSLIAGRWGTQYF
-	TRBV10-3	TRBJ1-2	-	13	TGTGCCATCAGTGATCGAGGGGGGAATGGCTACACCTTC	CAISDRGGNGYTF
-	TRBV9	TRBJ1-5	-	14	TGTGCCAGCAGCGTAGATGGTGGCAATCAGCCCCAGCATTTT	CASSVDGGNQPQHF
-	TRBV7-9	TRBJ1-2	-	15	TGTGCCAGCAGCATAGAGACCGGGACACTTTATGGCTACACCTTC	CASSIETGTLYGYTF
-	TRBV7-8	TRBJ2-1	-	13	TGTGCCAGCAGGCCCAACTCCTACAATGAGCAGTTCTTC	CASRPNSYNEQFF
-	TRBV19	TRBJ1-6	-	17	TGTGCCAGTAGTGGAAGGGTACATAGCTCCTATAATTCACCCCTCCACTTT	CASSGRVHSSYNSPLHF